This TCR beta chain was found in a study of blood T cell repertoires in COVID-19. Study details: Samples representing acute and convalescent COVID-19 were sourced from the United States, Italy and Spain. T cells, B-cell-depleted T cells, or PBMCs supplied cDNA or gDNA.

Authors' data handling: Reference gene primers were amplified, and this amplification served to estimate nucleated cell counts. The method was immunoSEQ multiplex PCR; TCRdb's version includes in-frame clones alone and lacks a portion of them. V, J and clone size derive from that table, while D and trimming were established from the DNA sequence. This table has roughly 200,000 clones, roughly 85% appearing once. Trimming took off 8 bases at V and 3 bases at J, with 9 bases between the two ends. Germline assignment: CDR1 SNHLY and CDR2 FYNNEI. The CDR3 contains 12 residues. Specimen: peripheral blood. The J gene is TRBJ2-3, the V gene TRBV2; D gene ambiguous. The clonotype was recovered from a human donor with active or convalescent COVID-19. The donor label of this sample is uncertain. The CDR3 protein is CASWAGTDTQYF. CDR3 bases: TGTGCCAGCTGGGCAGGAACAGATACGCAGTATTTT.